Below, 15 T cell receptor beta chains from the same sample are listed, as sequenced in a study of cytomegalovirus exposure and HLA in healthy donors. The PCR contained 60 Vbeta and 13 Jbeta primers. Sequenced by immunoSEQ multiplex PCR; TCRdb stores in-frame clones only, minus some. Of under 130,000 clones in the sample, approximately 69% are singletons; the top ten hold 2.5% to 3.5%. The sequencing sample was made of PBMCs. These receptors were obtained from a man in his thirties or forties in good health and CMV-seronegative.

In this sample, this clone turned up a few times. The chain combines TRBV29-1 with TRBJ1-1, with D maybe TRBD1 (5 bases). Germline V gene data show CDR1 as SQVTM and CDR2 as ANQGSEA. V was pared by 5 bases and J by 1 base, with 14 bases between. The CDR3 has 14 residues. The CDR3 sequence is CSVRSQGPNTEAFF. In DNA form, the CDR3 reads TGCAGCGTTCGTTCCCAGGGCCCGAACACTGAAGCTTTCTTT.

The chain combines TRBV30 with TRBJ2-3, with 12 bases fitting TRBD2. Looked up from germline, CDR1 is GTSNPN and CDR2 is SVGIG (reference sequence). J lost 9 bases, V lost 4 bases, and 5 bases had no gene match. This CDR3 is 13 amino acids long. CDR3 coding DNA: TGTGCCTGGAATTCCGGGACTAGCGGGACGCAGTATTTT. Protein: CAWNSGTSGTQYF.

The chain employs TRBV27 and TRBJ1-4, with 8 bases fitting TRBD1. Germline-derived CDR1 and CDR2 are MNHEY and SMNVEV (reference sequence). After removal of 6 bases from V and 0 bases from J, the junction contained 6 bases not matched to a gene. This CDR3 contains 16 residues. CDR3 region: CASSPDRVATNEKLFF. In DNA form, the CDR3 reads TGTGCCAGCAGCCCGGACAGGGTTGCAACTAATGAAAAACTGTTTTTT.

This clone was counted between two and nine times. This chain connects TRBV27 to TRBJ1-6; perhaps TRBD1 as D (5 bases). Germline CDR1 and CDR2: MNHEY and SMNVEV (reference sequence). Trimming cost V 3 bases and J 2 bases, with 11 bases left between them. CDR3 size: 16 residues. Here the CDR3 reads CASSFDQGPYNSPLHF. The DNA for the CDR3 is TGTGCCAGCAGTTTTGACCAGGGCCCCTATAATTCACCCCTCCACTTT.

The chain joins TRBV19 to TRBJ2-1; 11 bases are a match to TRBD2. V shed 4 bases and J 8 bases; nucleotides not matched to a gene: 10. Looked up from germline, CDR1 is LNHDA and CDR2 is SQIVND (reference sequence). This CDR3 region has 16 residues. This CDR3 reads CASSSPSGRLRDEQFF. CDR3 nucleotides: TGTGCCAGTAGTAGCCCTAGCGGGAGGTTACGGGATGAGCAGTTCTTC.

The chain has TRBV6-6 and TRBJ1-4, with D possibly matching TRBD1 (5 bases). V gave up 7 bases and J gave up 8 bases, with 17 bases separating them. The CDR3 spans 14 residues. Germline loops: CDR1 MNHNY, CDR2 SVGAGI (reference sequence). CDR3 protein: CASNTQGGQEKLFF. CDR3 nucleotide sequence: TGTGCCAGCAACACCCAGGGTGGTCAAGAAAAACTGTTTTTT.

This chain links TRBV27 with TRBJ2-5; weak D call: TRBD1 (5 bases). Trimming shortened V by 5 bases and J by 2 bases, and 9 bases separated the two germline ends. CDR3 length: 13 residues. CDR1 is MNHEY, CDR2 SMNVEV, per germline (reference sequence). CDR3 residues: CASSVDRQETQYF. In DNA form, the CDR3 reads TGTGCCAGCAGTGTAGACAGACAAGAGACCCAGTACTTC.

The chain uses TRBV14 and TRBJ1-5, with 10 bases that match TRBD1. V lost 1 base to trimming and J lost 2 bases; unmatched junction nucleotides: 8. From germline, CDR1 is SGHDN and CDR2 FVKESK. The CDR3 covers 18 residues. The CDR3 loop is CASSQGSGTGVGNQPQHF. The CDR3 bases are TGTGCCAGCAGCCAAGGCTCCGGGACAGGGGTTGGCAATCAGCCCCAGCATTTT. The variable domain in full, with the rest retrieved from reference TRBV14 and TRBJ1-5, is EAGVTQFPSHSVIEKGQTVTLRCDPISGHDNLYWYRRVMGKEIKFLLHFVKESKQDESGMPNNRFLAERTGGTYSTLKVQPAELEDSGVYFCASSQGSGTGVGNQPQHFGDGTRLSIL.

J is TRBJ2-1 and V is TRBV4-1, with 12 bases lining up with TRBD2. There are 16 residues in the CDR3. Germline CDR1 is MGHRA and CDR2 is YSYEKL. V shed 0 bases, J shed 8 bases, and the junction held 5 bases outside the gene matches. CDR3 nucleotide sequence: TGCGCCAGCAGCCAAGACGCGACTAGCGGGAGTGATGAGCAGTTCTTC. It translates to CASSQDATSGSDEQFF.

The chain uses TRBV4-1 and TRBJ2-7, with 14 positions matching TRBD2. The junction had 1 base not matched to a gene; V was cut back by 3 bases and J by 9 bases. The CDR3 has 13 amino acids. Germline CDR1 and CDR2: MGHRA and YSYEKL. The CDR3 DNA reads TGCGCCAGCAGCCACGGACTAGCGGGAGGGCAGTACTTC. This encodes CASSHGLAGGQYF.

The CDR3 is CAISRQGISGANVLTF. CDR3 sequence (DNA): TGTGCCATCTCGCGTCAGGGGATCTCTGGGGCCAACGTCCTGACTTTC. The rearrangement links TRBV10-3 to TRBJ2-6; the D gene is possibly TRBD1 (6 bases). The CDR3 runs 16 residues. Trimming took 8 bases from V and 0 from J, leaving 14 bases between them. Germline V CDR1 and CDR2: ENHRY, SYGVKD.

Concerning this clone: Different DNA sequences within this sample yield the same CDR3. This chain joins TRBV20-1 and TRBJ2-1, with D maybe TRBD1 (6 bases). V dropped 6 bases and J dropped 6 bases, with 9 bases sitting between them. This CDR3 spans 11 amino acids. The germline V gene has CDR1 DFQATT and CDR2 SNEGSKA (reference sequence). The CDR3 sequence is CSAARGNEQFF. CDR3 bases: TGCAGTGCCGCCAGGGGCAATGAGCAGTTCTTC.

This chain joins TRBV11-3 and TRBJ2-7; perhaps TRBD2 as D (6 bases). Germline assignment: CDR1 SGHNT and CDR2 YENEEA. Trimming shortened V by 3 bases and J by 0 bases, and 12 bases separated the two germline ends. The CDR3 loop spans 15 amino acids. This chain's CDR3 is CASSFGQGLSYEQYF. CDR3 DNA: TGTGCCAGCAGCTTTGGGCAGGGACTCTCCTACGAGCAGTACTTC.

The chain has TRBV5-6 and TRBJ1-2; TRBD1 agrees at 9 bases. This CDR3 has 16 residues. V was clipped by 3 bases and J by 8 bases; unmatched bases: 14. Germline assignment: CDR1 SGHDT and CDR2 YYEEEE. The CDR3 DNA is TGTGCCAGCAGCTCCATACTCCGGGACAGGGAGAGCGGCTACACCTTC. Its translation is CASSSILRDRESGYTF.

This clone came up a few times. The gene calls are TRBV7-9 and TRBJ2-7, with D perhaps TRBD1 (6 bases). Germline lookup yields CDR1 SEHNR and CDR2 FQNEAQ (reference sequence). Trimming shortened V by 5 bases and J by 0 bases, and 23 bases separated the two germline ends. The CDR3 length is 18 residues. The CDR3 here is CASSRFLLQGRGSYEQYF. Written as DNA, the CDR3 is TGTGCCAGCAGCCGATTCCTTCTGCAGGGCAGGGGCTCCTACGAGCAGTACTTC.